This T cell receptor (beta chain) is from a study of blood T cell repertoires in COVID-19. This table comes from immunoSEQ multiplex PCR, and its TCRdb copy is limited to in-frame clones, with some not included. The sample shows 430,000 or so clones, roughly 90% of them seen only once. Germline V gene sequence: CDR1 SGHVS, CDR2 FQNEAQ. The V end lost 1 base, the J end lost 2 bases, and 9 bases lay between the germline ends. The CDR3 contains 15 residues. The sequenced material came from PBMCs or T cells enriched from blood (not recorded which). The receptor was isolated from a woman aged 40 to 50 who had recovered from COVID-19. The genes are TRBV7-8 and TRBJ1-5; no firm D call. The CDR3 region has the DNA TGTGCCAGCAGCTTAGGAGCGGCGGGCAATCAGCCCCAGCATTTT. Translation: CASSLGAAGNQPQHF.